The rows below give T cell receptor beta chains drawn from one sample of a study of cytomegalovirus exposure and HLA in healthy donors. Sequencing used immunoSEQ multiplex PCR; TCRdb keeps in-frame clones, though not all of them. The sample contains some 190,000 clones, about 88% of which appear only once. The sample consisted of PBMCs. These receptors were collected from a woman younger than 30 in good health and CMV-seronegative. CDR3s include the opening cysteine and the closing phenylalanine or tryptophan. Each record gives: J gene, V gene, clone size, D gene, CDR3 protein, CDR3 DNA. The D gene is left open where the match is weak. A row's size may be missing; if present it is once, few, many or a size class.

J gene: TRBJ2-1; V gene: TRBV5-1; clone size: .; D gene: .; CDR3 protein: CASSSGVISYNEQFF; CDR3 DNA: TGCGCCAGCAGCTCGGGAGTTATATCCTACAATGAGCAGTTCTTC
J gene: TRBJ2-2; V gene: TRBV4-3; clone size: .; D gene: .; CDR3 protein: CASSQGQNTGELFF; CDR3 DNA: TGCGCCAGCAGCCAGGGACAAAACACCGGGGAGCTGTTTTTT
J gene: TRBJ2-7; V gene: TRBV27; clone size: .; D gene: TRBD2; CDR3 protein: CASRQAGRGEQYF; CDR3 DNA: TGTGCCAGCAGACAAGCGGGGCGGGGGGAGCAGTACTTC
J gene: TRBJ2-7; V gene: TRBV27; clone size: .; D gene: TRBD2; CDR3 protein: CASSFGGRVNGEQYF; CDR3 DNA: TGTGCCAGCAGTTTTGGTGGGAGGGTGAATGGCGAGCAGTACTTC
J gene: TRBJ2-2; V gene: TRBV6-5; clone size: .; D gene: TRBD1; CDR3 protein: CASSYWGTGDGELFF; CDR3 DNA: TGTGCCAGCAGTTACTGGGGGACAGGGGACGGGGAGCTGTTTTTT
J gene: TRBJ2-5; V gene: TRBV29-1; clone size: .; D gene: TRBD2; CDR3 protein: CSLKRGGGETQYF; CDR3 DNA: TGCAGCTTAAAACGGGGGGGCGGAGAGACCCAGTACTTC
J gene: TRBJ2-7; V gene: TRBV30; clone size: .; D gene: TRBD1; CDR3 protein: CAWSPRTGDEQYF; CDR3 DNA: TGTGCCTGGAGTCCAAGGACAGGGGACGAGCAGTACTTC
J gene: TRBJ2-7; V gene: TRBV6-5; clone size: .; D gene: TRBD2; CDR3 protein: CASCRAGSYEQYF; CDR3 DNA: TGTGCCAGCTGTCGAGCGGGGTCCTACGAGCAGTACTTC
J gene: TRBJ2-3; V gene: TRBV4-2; clone size: .; D gene: .; CDR3 protein: CASSQGLADTQYF; CDR3 DNA: TGTGCCAGCAGCCAAGGACTGGCAGATACGCAGTATTTT
J gene: TRBJ2-1; V gene: TRBV5-4; clone size: .; D gene: .; CDR3 protein: CASSGTSHNEQFF; CDR3 DNA: TGTGCCAGCAGCGGTACTAGTCACAATGAGCAGTTCTTC
J gene: TRBJ1-2; V gene: TRBV5-4; clone size: .; D gene: .; CDR3 protein: CASSLGLVGQSYGYTF; CDR3 DNA: TGTGCCAGCAGCTTGGGATTGGTGGGACAATCTTACGGCTACACCTTC
J gene: TRBJ1-1; V gene: TRBV7-9; clone size: .; D gene: TRBD1; CDR3 protein: CASSPRGQGRNTEAFF; CDR3 DNA: TGTGCCAGCAGCCCTCGGGGACAGGGTAGGAACACTGAAGCTTTCTTT
J gene: TRBJ2-3; V gene: TRBV7-2; clone size: .; D gene: .; CDR3 protein: CASSRLPTDTQYF; CDR3 DNA: TGTGCCAGCAGCAGACTCCCCACAGATACGCAGTATTTT
J gene: TRBJ2-1; V gene: TRBV30; clone size: .; D gene: TRBD1; CDR3 protein: CAWSLGGQGFNEQFF; CDR3 DNA: TGTGCCTGGAGTTTAGGGGGACAGGGCTTCAATGAGCAGTTCTTC
J gene: TRBJ2-7; V gene: TRBV27; clone size: few; D gene: .; CDR3 protein: CASSLSPGSYEQYF; CDR3 DNA: TGTGCCAGCAGTTTATCCCCGGGGTCCTACGAGCAGTACTTC
J gene: TRBJ2-3; V gene: TRBV30; clone size: .; D gene: TRBD2; CDR3 protein: CAWSSGTSGGGKQYF; CDR3 DNA: TGTGCCTGGAGTTCGGGGACTAGCGGGGGGGGAAAGCAGTATTTT
J gene: TRBJ1-1; V gene: TRBV6-5; clone size: few; D gene: .; CDR3 protein: CASSRTGNTEAFF; CDR3 DNA: TGTGCCAGCAGCAGAACGGGGAACACTGAAGCTTTCTTT
J gene: TRBJ2-2; V gene: TRBV5-1; clone size: .; D gene: .; CDR3 protein: CASAGTHNTGELFF; CDR3 DNA: TGCGCCAGCGCCGGGACTCATAACACCGGGGAGCTGTTTTTT
J gene: TRBJ1-2; V gene: TRBV7-9; clone size: .; D gene: .; CDR3 protein: CSGDGVNYGYTF; CDR3 DNA: TGTTCCGGCGACGGGGTGAACTATGGCTACACCTTC
J gene: TRBJ1-1; V gene: TRBV6-1; clone size: .; D gene: .; CDR3 protein: CASSEARGGRAFF; CDR3 DNA: TGTGCCAGCAGTGAAGCCCGGGGAGGGAGAGCTTTCTTT
J gene: TRBJ2-7; V gene: TRBV28; clone size: .; D gene: .; CDR3 protein: CASSPRQDTYEQYF; CDR3 DNA: TGTGCCAGCAGTCCTCGACAGGACACCTACGAGCAGTACTTC
J gene: TRBJ2-3; V gene: TRBV7-8; clone size: .; D gene: TRBD2; CDR3 protein: CASSQGLARYTDTQYF; CDR3 DNA: TGTGCCAGCAGTCAGGGACTAGCGAGATACACAGATACGCAGTATTTT
J gene: TRBJ2-5; V gene: TRBV5-6; clone size: .; D gene: .; CDR3 protein: CASSPDQETQYF; CDR3 DNA: TGTGCCAGCAGCCCCGACCAAGAGACCCAGTACTTC
J gene: TRBJ1-2; V gene: TRBV4-1; clone size: .; D gene: .; CDR3 protein: CASSQLAGPGGYGYTF; CDR3 DNA: TGCGCCAGCAGCCAGCTAGCCGGGCCCGGGGGCTATGGCTACACCTTC
J gene: TRBJ1-1; V gene: TRBV27; clone size: .; D gene: .; CDR3 protein: CASSFFPGAGGTEAFF; CDR3 DNA: TGTGCCAGCAGTTTCTTTCCCGGGGCGGGGGGCACTGAAGCTTTCTTT
J gene: TRBJ1-1; V gene: TRBV28; clone size: once; D gene: .; CDR3 protein: CASSFRVGTEAFF; CDR3 DNA: TGTGCCAGCAGTTTCCGGGTCGGCACTGAAGCTTTCTTT
J gene: TRBJ1-1; V gene: TRBV5-5; clone size: many; D gene: .; CDR3 protein: CASSAAGFATEAFF; CDR3 DNA: TGTGCCAGCAGCGCTGCGGGGTTCGCAACTGAAGCTTTCTTT
J gene: TRBJ1-2; V gene: TRBV4-3; clone size: .; D gene: .; CDR3 protein: CASSQDQRIGYTF; CDR3 DNA: TGCGCCAGCAGCCAAGATCAGAGGATCGGCTACACCTTC
J gene: TRBJ2-7; V gene: TRBV9; clone size: .; D gene: TRBD1; CDR3 protein: CASSPTGIVYEQYF; CDR3 DNA: TGTGCCAGCAGCCCGACAGGGATAGTCTACGAGCAGTACTTC
J gene: TRBJ1-5; V gene: TRBV2; clone size: .; D gene: TRBD1; CDR3 protein: CASSELGPMTGQHF; CDR3 DNA: TGTGCCAGCAGTGAATTGGGGCCAATGACAGGGCAGCATTTT
J gene: TRBJ2-3; V gene: TRBV9; clone size: .; D gene: TRBD1; CDR3 protein: CASSVATRDRGTDTQYF; CDR3 DNA: TGTGCCAGCAGCGTAGCTACCCGGGACAGAGGCACAGATACGCAGTATTTT
J gene: TRBJ2-5; V gene: TRBV6-1; clone size: .; D gene: .; CDR3 protein: CASSEGGVLEETQYF; CDR3 DNA: TGTGCCAGCAGTGAAGGTGGGGTACTAGAAGAGACCCAGTACTTC
J gene: TRBJ1-2; V gene: TRBV6-1; clone size: .; D gene: .; CDR3 protein: CASTQSWGAGYGYTF; CDR3 DNA: TGTGCCAGCACCCAAAGCTGGGGCGCTGGATATGGCTACACCTTC